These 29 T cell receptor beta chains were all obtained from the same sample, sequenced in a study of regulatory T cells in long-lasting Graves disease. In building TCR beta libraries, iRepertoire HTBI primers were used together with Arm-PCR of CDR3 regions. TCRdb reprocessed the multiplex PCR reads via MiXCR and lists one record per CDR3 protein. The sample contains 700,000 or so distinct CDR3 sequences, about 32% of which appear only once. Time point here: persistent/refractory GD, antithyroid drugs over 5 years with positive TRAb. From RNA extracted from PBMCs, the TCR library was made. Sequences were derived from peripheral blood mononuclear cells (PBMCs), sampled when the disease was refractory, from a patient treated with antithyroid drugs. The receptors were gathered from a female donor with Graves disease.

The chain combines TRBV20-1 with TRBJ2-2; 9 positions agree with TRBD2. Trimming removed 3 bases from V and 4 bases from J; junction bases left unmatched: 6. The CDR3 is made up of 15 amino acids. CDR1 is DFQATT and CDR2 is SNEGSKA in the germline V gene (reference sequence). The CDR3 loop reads CSASPGTSFTGELFF. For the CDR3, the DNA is TGCAGTGCTAGCCCGGGGACTAGCTTCACCGGGGAGCTGTTTTTT.

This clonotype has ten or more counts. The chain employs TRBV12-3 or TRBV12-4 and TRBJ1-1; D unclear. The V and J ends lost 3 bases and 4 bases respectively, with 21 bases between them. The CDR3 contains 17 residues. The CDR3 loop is CASSFPIGPGPGTEAFF. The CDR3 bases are TGTGCCAGCAGTTTCCCGATAGGGCCCGGACCAGGCACTGAAGCTTTCTTT.

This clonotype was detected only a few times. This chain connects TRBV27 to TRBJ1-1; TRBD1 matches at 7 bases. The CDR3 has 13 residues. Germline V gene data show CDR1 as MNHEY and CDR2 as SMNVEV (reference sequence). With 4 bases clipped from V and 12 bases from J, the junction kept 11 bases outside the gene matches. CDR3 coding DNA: TGTGCCAGCAGTTATCAGAGGGGGCTTGGAACTTTCTTT. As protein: CASSYQRGLGTFF.

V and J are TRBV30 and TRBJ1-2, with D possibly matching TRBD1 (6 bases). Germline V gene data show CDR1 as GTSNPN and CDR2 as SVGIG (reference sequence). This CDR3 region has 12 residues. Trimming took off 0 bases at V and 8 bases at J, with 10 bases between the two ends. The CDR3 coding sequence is TGTGCCTGGAGTGTAACAGGGCTCGGCTACACCTTC. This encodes CAWSVTGLGYTF.

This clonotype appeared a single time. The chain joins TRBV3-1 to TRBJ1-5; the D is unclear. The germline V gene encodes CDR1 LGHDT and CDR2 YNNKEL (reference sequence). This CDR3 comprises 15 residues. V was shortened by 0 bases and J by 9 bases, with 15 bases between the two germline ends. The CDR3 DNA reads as TGTGCCAGCAGCCAAGATCTTTCCCGGAATAGGCCCCAGCATTTT. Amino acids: CASSQDLSRNRPQHF.

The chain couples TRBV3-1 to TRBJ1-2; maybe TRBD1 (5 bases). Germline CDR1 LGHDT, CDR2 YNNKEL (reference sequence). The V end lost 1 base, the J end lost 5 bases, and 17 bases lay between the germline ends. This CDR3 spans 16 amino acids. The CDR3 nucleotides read TGTGCCAGCAGCCAAGTTGAATCGACAGCTGAATATGGCTACACCTTC. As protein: CASSQVESTAEYGYTF.

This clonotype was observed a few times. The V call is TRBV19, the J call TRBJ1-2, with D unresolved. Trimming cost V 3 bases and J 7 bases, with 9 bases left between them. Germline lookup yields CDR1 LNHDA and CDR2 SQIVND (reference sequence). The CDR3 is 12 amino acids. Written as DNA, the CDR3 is TGTGCCAGTAGTATCCCCGAGCTTGGCTACACCTTC. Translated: CASSIPELGYTF.

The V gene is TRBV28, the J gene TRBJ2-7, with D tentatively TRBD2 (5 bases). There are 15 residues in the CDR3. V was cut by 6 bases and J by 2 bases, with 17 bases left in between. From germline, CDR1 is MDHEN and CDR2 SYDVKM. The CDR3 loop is CASSQDASGPYEQYF. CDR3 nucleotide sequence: TGTGCCAGCAGCCAAGATGCGAGCGGACCCTACGAGCAGTACTTC.

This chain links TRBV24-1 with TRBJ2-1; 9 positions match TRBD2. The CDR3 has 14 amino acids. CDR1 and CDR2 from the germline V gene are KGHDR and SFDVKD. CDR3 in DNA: TGTGCGCGACATGAGACTAGCGGTGGGAATGAGCAGTTCTTC. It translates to CARHETSGGNEQFF.

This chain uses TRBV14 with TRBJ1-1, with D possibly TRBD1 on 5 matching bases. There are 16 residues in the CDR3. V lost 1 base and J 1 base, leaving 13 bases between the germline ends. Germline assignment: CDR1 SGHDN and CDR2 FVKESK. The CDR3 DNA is TGTGCCAGCAGCCAAGTAGGGGCAGGTGGGAACACTGAAGCTTTCTTT. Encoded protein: CASSQVGAGGNTEAFF.

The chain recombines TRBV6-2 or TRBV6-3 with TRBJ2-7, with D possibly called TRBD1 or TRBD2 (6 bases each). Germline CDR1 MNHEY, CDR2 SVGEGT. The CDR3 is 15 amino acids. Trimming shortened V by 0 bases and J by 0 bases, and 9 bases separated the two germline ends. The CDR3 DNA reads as TGTGCCAGCAGTTACTCGCGGGACACCTCCTACGAGCAGTACTTC. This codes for CASSYSRDTSYEQYF.

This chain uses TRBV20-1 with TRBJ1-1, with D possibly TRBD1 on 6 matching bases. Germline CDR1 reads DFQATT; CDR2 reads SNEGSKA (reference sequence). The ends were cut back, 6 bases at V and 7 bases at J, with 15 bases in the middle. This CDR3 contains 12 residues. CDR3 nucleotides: TGCAGTGCCCCGGGGGCGACGCTTGAAGCTTTCTTT. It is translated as CSAPGATLEAFF.

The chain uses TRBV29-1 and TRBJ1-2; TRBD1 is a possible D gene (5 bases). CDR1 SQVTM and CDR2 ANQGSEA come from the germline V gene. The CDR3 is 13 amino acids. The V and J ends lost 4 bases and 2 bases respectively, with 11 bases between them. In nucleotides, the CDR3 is TGCAGCGTTGCTAAGACAGAGAACTATGGCTACACCTTC. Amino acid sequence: CSVAKTENYGYTF.

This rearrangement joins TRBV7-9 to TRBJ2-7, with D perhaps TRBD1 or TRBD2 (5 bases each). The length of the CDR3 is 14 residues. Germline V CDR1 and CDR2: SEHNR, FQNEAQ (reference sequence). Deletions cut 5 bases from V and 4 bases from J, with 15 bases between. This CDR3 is CASSARGRQYEQYF. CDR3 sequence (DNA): TGTGCCAGCAGCGCCCGGGGCCGACAATACGAGCAGTACTTC.

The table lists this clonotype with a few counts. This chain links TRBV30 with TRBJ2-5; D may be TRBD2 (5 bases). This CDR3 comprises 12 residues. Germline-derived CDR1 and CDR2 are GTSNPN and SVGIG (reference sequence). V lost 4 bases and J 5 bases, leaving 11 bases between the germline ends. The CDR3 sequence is CAWNLEAETQYF. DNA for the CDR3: TGTGCCTGGAACCTGGAGGCGGAGACCCAGTACTTC.

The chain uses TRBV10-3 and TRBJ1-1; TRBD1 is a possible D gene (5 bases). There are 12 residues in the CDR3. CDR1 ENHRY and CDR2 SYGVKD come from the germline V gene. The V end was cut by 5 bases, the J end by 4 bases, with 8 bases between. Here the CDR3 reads CAISSGSTEAFF. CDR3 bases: TGTGCCATCAGTTCAGGGTCCACTGAAGCTTTCTTT.

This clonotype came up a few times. The CDR3: CASSGGSGRASYNEQFF. Written as DNA, the CDR3 is TGTGCCAGCAGTGGAGGGAGCGGGAGGGCATCCTACAATGAGCAGTTCTTC. This chain connects TRBV2 to TRBJ2-1, with TRBD2 matching 10 bases. The ends lost 4 bases at V and 1 base at J; junction bases unmatched: 7. Germline CDR1 and CDR2: SNHLY and FYNNEI. CDR3 length: 17 amino acids.

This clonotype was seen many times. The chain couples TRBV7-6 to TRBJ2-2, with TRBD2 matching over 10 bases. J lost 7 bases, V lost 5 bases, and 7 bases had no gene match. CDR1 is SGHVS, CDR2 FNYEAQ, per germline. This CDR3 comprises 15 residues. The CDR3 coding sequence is TGTGCCAGCAGCCGGACTAGCGGTTACTTCGGGGAGCTGTTTTTT. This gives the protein CASSRTSGYFGELFF. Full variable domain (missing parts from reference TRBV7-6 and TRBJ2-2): GAGVSQSPRYKVTKRGQDVALRCDPISGHVSLYWYRQALGQGPEFLTYFNYEAQQDKSGLPNDRFSAERPEGSISTLTIQRTEQRDSAMYRCASSRTSGYFGELFFGEGSRLTVL.

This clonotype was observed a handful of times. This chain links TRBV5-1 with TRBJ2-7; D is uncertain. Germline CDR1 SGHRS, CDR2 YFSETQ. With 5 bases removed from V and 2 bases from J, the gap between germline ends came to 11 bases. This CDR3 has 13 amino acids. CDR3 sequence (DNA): TGCGCCAGCAGTTCTACAACGACCTACGAGCAGTACTTC. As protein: CASSSTTTYEQYF.

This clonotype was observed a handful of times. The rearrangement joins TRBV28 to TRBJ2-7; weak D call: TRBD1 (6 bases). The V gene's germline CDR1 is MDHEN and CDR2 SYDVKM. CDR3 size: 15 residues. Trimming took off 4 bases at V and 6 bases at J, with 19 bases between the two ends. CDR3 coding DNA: TGTGCCAGCAGTTCCCTACTGGCGGACAGTCCCGAGCAGTACTTC. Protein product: CASSSLLADSPEQYF. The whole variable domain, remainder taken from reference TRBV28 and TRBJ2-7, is DVKVTQSSRYLVKRTGEKVFLECVQDMDHENMFWYRQDPGLGLRLIYFSYDVKMKEKGDIPEGYSVSREKKERFSLILESASTNQTSMYLCASSSLLADSPEQYFGPGTRLTVT.

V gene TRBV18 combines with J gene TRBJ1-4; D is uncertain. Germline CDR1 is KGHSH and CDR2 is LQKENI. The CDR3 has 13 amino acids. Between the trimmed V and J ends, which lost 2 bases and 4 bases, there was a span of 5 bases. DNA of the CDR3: TGTGCCAGCTCACCATTGAGTAATGAAAAACTGTTTTTT. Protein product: CASSPLSNEKLFF. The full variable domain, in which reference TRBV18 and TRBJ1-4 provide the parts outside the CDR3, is NAGVMQNPRHLVRRRGQEARLRCSPMKGHSHVYWYRQLPEEGLKFMVYLQKENIIDESGMPKERFSAEFPKEGPSILRIQQVVRGDSAAYFCASSPLSNEKLFFGSGTQLSVL.

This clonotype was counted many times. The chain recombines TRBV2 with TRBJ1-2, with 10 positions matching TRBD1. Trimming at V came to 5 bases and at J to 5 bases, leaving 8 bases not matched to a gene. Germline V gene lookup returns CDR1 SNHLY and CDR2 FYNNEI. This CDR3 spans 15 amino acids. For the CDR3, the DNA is TGTGCCAGCAGTCCCCCCGGGACAGGGGTTTATGGCTACACCTTC. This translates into CASSPPGTGVYGYTF.

The chain's CDR3 is CASSGQVEAFF. Here the CDR3 DNA reads TGTGCCAGCAGTGGACAGGTAGAAGCTTTCTTT. The chain employs TRBV2 and TRBJ1-1; D might be TRBD1 (6 bases). The CDR3 is made up of 11 amino acids. Trimming took off 4 bases at V and 8 bases at J, with 8 bases between the two ends. CDR1 and CDR2 from the germline V gene are SNHLY and FYNNEI.

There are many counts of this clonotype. The CDR3 here is CASSVDRWETEAFF. CDR3 sequence (DNA): TGTGCCAGCAGTGTGGACAGATGGGAGACTGAAGCTTTCTTT. This chain joins TRBV12-3 or TRBV12-4 and TRBJ1-1; TRBD1 is a possible D gene (6 bases). V gave up 5 bases and J gave up 5 bases, with 15 bases separating them. The CDR3 is 14 amino acids.

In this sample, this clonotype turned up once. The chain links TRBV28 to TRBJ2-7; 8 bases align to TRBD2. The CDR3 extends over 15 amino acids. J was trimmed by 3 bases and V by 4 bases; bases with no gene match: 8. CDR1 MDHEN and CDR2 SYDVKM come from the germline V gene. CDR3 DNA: TGTGCCAGCAGTTCCCCGGGACTAGGTGTCTACGAGCAGTACTTC. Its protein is CASSSPGLGVYEQYF.

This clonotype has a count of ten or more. The CDR3 region has the DNA TGTGCTAGTGGTCCCTACCATGGGCGGGAGGGCGAGTCCTACGAGCAGTACTTC. Amino acid sequence: CASGPYHGREGESYEQYF. The chain is built from TRBV12-5 and TRBJ2-7, with 9 bases aligning to TRBD2. V trimming: 5 bases; J trimming: 1 base; junction bases outside the gene matches: 15. The CDR3 is 18 residues long. Germline CDR1 LGHNT, CDR2 FRNRAP.

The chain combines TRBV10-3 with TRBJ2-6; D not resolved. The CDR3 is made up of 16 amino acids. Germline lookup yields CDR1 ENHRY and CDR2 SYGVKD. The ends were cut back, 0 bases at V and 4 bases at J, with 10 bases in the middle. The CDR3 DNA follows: TGTGCCATCAGTGAGTCCGAGTGGTCAGGGGCCAACGTCCTGACTTTC. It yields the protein CAISESEWSGANVLTF.

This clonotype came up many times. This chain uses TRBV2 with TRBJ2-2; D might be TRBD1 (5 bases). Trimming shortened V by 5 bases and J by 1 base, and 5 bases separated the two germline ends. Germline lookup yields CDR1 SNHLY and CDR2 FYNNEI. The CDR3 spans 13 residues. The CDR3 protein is CASSTGNTGELFF. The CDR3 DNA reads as TGTGCCAGCAGTACAGGGAACACCGGGGAGCTGTTTTTT.

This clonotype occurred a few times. CDR3 nucleotides: TGTGCCAGCAGTCCGACACAGACAGACCTCTCCTACGAGCAGTACTTC. Its translation: CASSPTQTDLSYEQYF. The chain uses TRBV6-1 and TRBJ2-7; D is possibly TRBD1 (5 bases). Germline loops: CDR1 MNHNS, CDR2 SASEGT. This CDR3 comprises 16 residues. Trimming shortened V by 5 bases and J by 0 bases, and 17 bases separated the two germline ends.